The clone carrying this T cell receptor beta chain was picked up one time. This record comes from a study of blood T cell repertoires in COVID-19. Study information: PBMCs, B-cell-depleted T cells, or T cells provided the cDNA or gDNA that made up the material.

Per the original methods: Amplification of reference gene primers was used by the study to estimate nucleated cell counts. Measured with immunoSEQ multiplex PCR; TCRdb has only the in-frame clones, and not every one. V and J calls and clone size are given by that table; D and trimming were obtained from the DNA. Of around 260,000 clones in the sample, roughly 90% were seen once. Sequenced input: peripheral blood. The clonotype originates from a man aged 25-45 years with active or convalescent COVID-19.

The CDR3 DNA sequence: TGTGCCAGCTCACTCTCGGGTACTGAAGCTTTCTTT. It yields the protein CASSLSGTEAFF. The chain uses TRBV18 and TRBJ1-1; no definite D call. Trimming took off 4 bases at V and 5 bases at J, with 8 bases between the two ends. CDR1 and CDR2 (germline): KGHSH, LQKENI. This CDR3 has 12 residues. Variable domain in full (rest from reference TRBV18 and TRBJ1-1): NAGVMQNPRHLVRRRGQEARLRCSPMKGHSHVYWYRQLPEEGLKFMVYLQKENIIDESGMPKERFSAEFPKEGPSILRIQQVVRGDSAAYFCASSLSGTEAFFGQGTRLTVV.